This TCR beta chain originates from a study of metastatic and nonmetastatic thyroid tumors. General observations from the study: Malignant thyroid tumors reportedly had TCR beta diversity that was significantly higher than in benign nodules, in blood and tumor.

Germline V gene lookup returns CDR1 MNHEY and CDR2 SVGEGT. This CDR3 region has 14 residues. V shed 3 bases, J shed 7 bases, and the junction held 4 bases outside the gene matches. TCRdb used MiXCR to call clones anew from the PCR reads. The profile shows roughly 35,000 clones, roughly a third of them singletons. No patient received treatment before thyroid surgery. This clone was seen only a few times. Its antigen is not known. The chain carries TRBV6-2 or TRBV6-3 and TRBJ2-1; 9 positions match TRBD1. Sequencing was performed on tumor tissue. The TCR originated in a female donor with papillary thyroid cancer or a benign thyroid nodule (not recorded which). Some clones in this sample may be carry-over from other donors' samples. The CDR3 reads CASSYTGGVNEQFF. In DNA form, the CDR3 reads TGTGCCAGCAGTTATACAGGGGGCGTGAATGAGCAGTTCTTC.